This T cell receptor (beta chain) was sequenced in a study of blood T cell repertoires in COVID-19. Libraries were prepared by immunoSEQ multiplex PCR; TCRdb keeps only in-frame clonotypes and omits some of them. The table lists 110,000 to 150,000 clones, 60% to 80% of them singletons, with under 10% in the top ten. The CDR3 consists of 15 residues. V lost 1 base and J lost 1; bases outside the gene matches: 1. Looked up from germline, CDR1 is SEHNR and CDR2 is FQNEAQ (reference sequence). The clonotype was recovered from a man aged 45-60 years with active or convalescent COVID-19. Sequenced: peripheral blood. This chain joins TRBV7-9 and TRBJ2-1; 7 bases agree with TRBD2. The CDR3 spells CASSLVSGSYNEQFF. The DNA of the CDR3 is TGTGCCAGCAGCTTAGTTAGCGGGTCCTACAATGAGCAGTTCTTC.